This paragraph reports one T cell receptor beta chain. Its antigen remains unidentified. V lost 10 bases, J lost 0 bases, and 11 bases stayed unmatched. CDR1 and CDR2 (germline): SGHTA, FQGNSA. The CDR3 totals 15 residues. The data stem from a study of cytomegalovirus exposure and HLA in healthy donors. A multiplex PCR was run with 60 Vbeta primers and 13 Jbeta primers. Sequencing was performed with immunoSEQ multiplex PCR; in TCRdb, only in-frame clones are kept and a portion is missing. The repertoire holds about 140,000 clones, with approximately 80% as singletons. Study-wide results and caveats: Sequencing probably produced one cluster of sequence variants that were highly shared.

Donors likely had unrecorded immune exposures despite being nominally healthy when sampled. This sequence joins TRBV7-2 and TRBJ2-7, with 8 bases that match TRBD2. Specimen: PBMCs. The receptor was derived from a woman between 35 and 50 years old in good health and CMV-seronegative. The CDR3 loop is CATRMGLGISYEQYF. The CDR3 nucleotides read TGTGCCACCCGGATGGGACTAGGCATCTCCTACGAGCAGTACTTC.